This T cell receptor (beta chain) was documented in a study of shared clonotypes between healthy human individuals. Method: immunoSEQ multiplex PCR; TCRdb's copy keeps in-frame clones and lacks some. Of some 1.4 million clones listed, around 95% were seen once; the top ten hold 0.95% to 1.5%. Memory CD4+ cells were the fraction left after CD45RA+ naive selection. The material sequenced was naive CD4+ T cells sorted from blood. The subset denotes: CD45RA+ positively selected. The receptor was isolated from a man younger than 45 in good health.

In DNA form, the CDR3 reads TGTGCCAGCTCACCAGGACAGGGTGGTGTCTACGAGCAGTACTTC. Its protein product is CASSPGQGGVYEQYF. V and J are TRBV18 and TRBJ2-7; TRBD1 aligns across 8 bases. Germline V lookup: CDR1 KGHSH, CDR2 LQKENI. V trimming: 2 bases; J trimming: 3 bases; junction bases outside the gene matches: 6. This CDR3 is 15 amino acids long.